The sequence of this TCR beta chain was determined in a study of Ad26.COV2.S vaccination and SARS-CoV-2 variants. Broader study findings: Vaccinees showed greater spike-specific TCR breadth than placebo recipients. Spike-specific CD8+ and CD4+ T cell responses reportedly showed substantial breadth after vaccination.

Comments on this clone: Its antigen is currently unknown.

V dropped 1 base and J dropped 10 bases, with 17 bases sitting between them. Per the germline V gene, CDR1 is SGHVS and CDR2 is FNYEAQ. The CDR3 loop spans 16 amino acids. Data came from immunoSEQ multiplex PCR; TCRdb stores just in-frame clones and leaves some out. This table holds 85,000 to 120,000 clones, around 81% found once. The sample here was peripheral blood, taken after recovery from COVID-19. The receptor was derived from a human donor who had recovered from COVID-19. The chain links TRBV7-6 to TRBJ1-6, with D perhaps TRBD1 (5 bases). The CDR3: CASSLGGSPGKSPLHF. CDR3 DNA: TGTGCCAGCAGCTTAGGGGGGTCGCCAGGGAAATCACCCCTCCACTTT. The whole variable domain, filled in from reference TRBV7-6 and TRBJ1-6, reads GAGVSQSPRYKVTKRGQDVALRCDPISGHVSLYWYRQALGQGPEFLTYFNYEAQQDKSGLPNDRFSAERPEGSISTLTIQRTEQRDSAMYRCASSLGGSPGKSPLHFGNGTRLTVT.